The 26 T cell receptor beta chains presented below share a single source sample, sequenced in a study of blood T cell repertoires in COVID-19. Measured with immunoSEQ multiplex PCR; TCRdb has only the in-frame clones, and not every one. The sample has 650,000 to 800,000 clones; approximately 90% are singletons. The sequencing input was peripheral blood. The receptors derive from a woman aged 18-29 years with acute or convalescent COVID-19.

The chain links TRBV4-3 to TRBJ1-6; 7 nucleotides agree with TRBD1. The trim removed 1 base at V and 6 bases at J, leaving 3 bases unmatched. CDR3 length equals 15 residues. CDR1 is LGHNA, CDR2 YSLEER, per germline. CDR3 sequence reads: CASSQGQGGNSPLHF. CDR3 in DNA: TGCGCCAGCAGCCAAGGACAGGGAGGTAATTCACCCCTCCACTTT.

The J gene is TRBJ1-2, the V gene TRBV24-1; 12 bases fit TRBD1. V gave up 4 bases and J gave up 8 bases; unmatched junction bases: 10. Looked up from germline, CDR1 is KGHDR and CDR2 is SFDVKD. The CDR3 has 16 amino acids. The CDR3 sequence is CATSDPGTGGDQGYTF. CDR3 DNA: TGTGCCACCAGTGACCCGGGGACAGGGGGCGACCAGGGCTACACCTTC.

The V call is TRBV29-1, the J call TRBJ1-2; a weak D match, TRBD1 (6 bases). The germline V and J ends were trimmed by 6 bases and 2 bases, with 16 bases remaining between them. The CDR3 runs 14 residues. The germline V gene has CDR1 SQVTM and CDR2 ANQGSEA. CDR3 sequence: CSVDNRAYNYGYTF. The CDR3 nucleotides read TGCAGCGTCGACAACAGGGCTTACAACTATGGCTACACCTTC.

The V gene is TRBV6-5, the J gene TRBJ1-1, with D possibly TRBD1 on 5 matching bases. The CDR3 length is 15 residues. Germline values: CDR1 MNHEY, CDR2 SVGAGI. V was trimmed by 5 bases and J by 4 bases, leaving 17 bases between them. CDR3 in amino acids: CASSPLDTGGTEAFF. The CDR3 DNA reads TGTGCCAGCAGTCCACTCGACACCGGGGGCACTGAAGCTTTCTTT.

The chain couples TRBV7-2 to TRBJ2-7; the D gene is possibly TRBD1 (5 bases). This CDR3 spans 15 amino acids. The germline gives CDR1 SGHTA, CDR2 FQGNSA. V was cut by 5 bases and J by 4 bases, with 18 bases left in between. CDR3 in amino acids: CASSGQWGAIYEQYF. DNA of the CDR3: TGTGCCAGCAGCGGTCAGTGGGGCGCAATTTACGAGCAGTACTTC.

CDR3 loop: CATSGRWQPQHF. For the CDR3, the DNA is TGTGCCACCAGCGGGAGGTGGCAGCCCCAGCATTTT. J is TRBJ1-5 and V is TRBV15; D remains unclear. The length of the CDR3 is 12 residues. The germline CDR1 and CDR2 sequences are LNHNV and YYDKDF (reference sequence). Trimming pared 5 bases from V and 7 bases from J, leaving 9 bases between.

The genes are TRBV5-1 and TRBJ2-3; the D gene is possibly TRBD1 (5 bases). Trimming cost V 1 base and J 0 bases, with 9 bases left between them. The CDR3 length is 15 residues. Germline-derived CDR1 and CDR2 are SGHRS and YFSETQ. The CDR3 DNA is TGCGCCAGCAGCTTGTCAGGGCTTAGCACAGATACGCAGTATTTT. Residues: CASSLSGLSTDTQYF.

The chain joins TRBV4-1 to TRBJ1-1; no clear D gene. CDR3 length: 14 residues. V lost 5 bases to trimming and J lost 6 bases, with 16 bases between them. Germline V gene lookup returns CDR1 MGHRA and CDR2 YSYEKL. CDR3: CASSTGPVRSEAFF. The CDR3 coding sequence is TGCGCCAGCAGCACCGGCCCAGTCAGGTCTGAAGCTTTCTTT.

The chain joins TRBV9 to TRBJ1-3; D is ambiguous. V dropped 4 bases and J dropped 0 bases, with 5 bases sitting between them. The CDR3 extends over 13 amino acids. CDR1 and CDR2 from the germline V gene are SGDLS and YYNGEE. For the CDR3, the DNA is TGTGCCAGCAGCCCATTCTCTGGAAACACCATATATTTT. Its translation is CASSPFSGNTIYF.

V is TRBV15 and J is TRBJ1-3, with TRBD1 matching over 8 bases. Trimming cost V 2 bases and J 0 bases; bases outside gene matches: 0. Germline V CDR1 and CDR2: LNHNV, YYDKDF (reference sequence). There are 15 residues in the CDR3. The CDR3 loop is CATSRTGGSGNTIYF. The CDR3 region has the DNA TGTGCCACCAGCAGAACAGGGGGCTCTGGAAACACCATATATTTT.

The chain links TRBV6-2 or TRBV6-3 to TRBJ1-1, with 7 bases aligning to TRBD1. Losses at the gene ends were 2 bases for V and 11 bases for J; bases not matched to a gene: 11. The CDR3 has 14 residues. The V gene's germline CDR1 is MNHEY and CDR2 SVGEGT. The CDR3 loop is CASSYVGQDLSAFF. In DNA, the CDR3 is TGTGCCAGCAGTTACGTCGGACAGGATTTATCGGCTTTCTTT.

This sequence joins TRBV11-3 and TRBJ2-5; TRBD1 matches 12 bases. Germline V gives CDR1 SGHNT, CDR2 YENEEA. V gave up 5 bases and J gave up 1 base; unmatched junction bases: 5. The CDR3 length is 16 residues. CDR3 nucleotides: TGTGCCAGCAGCAGCGGGACAGGGGGCGTCCAAGAGACCCAGTACTTC. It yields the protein CASSSGTGGVQETQYF. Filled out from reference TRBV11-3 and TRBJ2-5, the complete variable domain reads EAGVVQSPRYKIIEKKQPVAFWCNPISGHNTLYWYLQNLGQGPELLIRYENEEAVDDSQLPKDRFSAERLKGVDSTLKIQPAELGDSAVYLCASSSGTGGVQETQYFGPGTRLLVL.

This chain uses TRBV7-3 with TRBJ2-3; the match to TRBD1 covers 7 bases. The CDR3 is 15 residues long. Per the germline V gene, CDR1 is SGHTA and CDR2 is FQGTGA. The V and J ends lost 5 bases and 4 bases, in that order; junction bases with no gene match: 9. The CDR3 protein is CASSLVGGRADTQYF. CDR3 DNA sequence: TGTGCCAGCAGCCTAGTAGGGGGCCGGGCAGATACGCAGTATTTT.

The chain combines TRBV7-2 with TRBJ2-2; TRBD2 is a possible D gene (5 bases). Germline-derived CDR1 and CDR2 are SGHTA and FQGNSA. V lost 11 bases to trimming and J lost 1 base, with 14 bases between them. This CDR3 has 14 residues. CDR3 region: CASGVGENTGELFF. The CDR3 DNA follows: TGTGCCTCGGGTGTCGGGGAGAACACCGGGGAGCTGTTTTTT. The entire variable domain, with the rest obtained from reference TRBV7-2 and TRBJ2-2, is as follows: GAGVSQSPSNKVTEKGKDVELRCDPISGHTALYWYRQSLGQGLEFLIYFQGNSAPDKSGLPSDRFSAERTGGSVSTLTIQRTQQEDSAVYLCASGVGENTGELFFGEGSRLTVL.

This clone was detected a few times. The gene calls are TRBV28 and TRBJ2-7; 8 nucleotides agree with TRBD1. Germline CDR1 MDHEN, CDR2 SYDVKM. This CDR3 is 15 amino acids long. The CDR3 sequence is CAARGSDRGPYEQYF. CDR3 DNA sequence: TGTGCTGCCAGGGGGAGCGACAGGGGCCCCTACGAGCAGTACTTC.

CDR3 loop: CSATGAYEQYF. Here the CDR3 DNA reads TGCAGTGCGACCGGGGCCTACGAGCAGTACTTC. The chain is built from TRBV20-1 and TRBJ2-7, with D maybe TRBD2 (5 bases). The CDR3 length is 11 residues. V lost 6 bases to trimming and J lost 2 bases, with 8 bases between them. Germline loops: CDR1 DFQATT, CDR2 SNEGSKA (reference sequence).

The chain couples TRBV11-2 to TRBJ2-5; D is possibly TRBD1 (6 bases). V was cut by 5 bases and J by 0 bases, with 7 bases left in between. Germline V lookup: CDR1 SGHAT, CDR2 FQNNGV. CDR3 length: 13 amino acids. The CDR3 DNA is TGTGCCAGCAGCGGACAGAACCAAGAGACCCAGTACTTC. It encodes CASSGQNQETQYF.

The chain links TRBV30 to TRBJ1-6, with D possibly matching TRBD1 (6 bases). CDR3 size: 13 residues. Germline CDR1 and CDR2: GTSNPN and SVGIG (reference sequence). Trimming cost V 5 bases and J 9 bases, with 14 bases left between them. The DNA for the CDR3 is TGTGCCTGGGACCGGGACAATCTTTCACCCCTCCACTTT. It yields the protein CAWDRDNLSPLHF.

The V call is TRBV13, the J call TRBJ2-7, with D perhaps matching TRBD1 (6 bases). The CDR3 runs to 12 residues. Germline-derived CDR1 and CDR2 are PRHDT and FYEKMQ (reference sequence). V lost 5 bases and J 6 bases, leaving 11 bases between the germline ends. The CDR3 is CASSQTGSEQYF. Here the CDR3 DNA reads TGTGCCAGCAGCCAAACAGGGTCCGAGCAGTACTTC.

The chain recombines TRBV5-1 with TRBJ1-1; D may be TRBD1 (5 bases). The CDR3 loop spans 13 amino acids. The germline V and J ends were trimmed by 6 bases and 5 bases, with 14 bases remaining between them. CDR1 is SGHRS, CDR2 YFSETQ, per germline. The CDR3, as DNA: TGCGCCAGCATTCCAAACGGGGGAACTGAAGCTTTCTTT. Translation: CASIPNGGTEAFF.

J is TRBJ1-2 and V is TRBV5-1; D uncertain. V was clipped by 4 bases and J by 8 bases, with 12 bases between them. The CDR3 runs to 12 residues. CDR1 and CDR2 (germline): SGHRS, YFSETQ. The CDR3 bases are TGCGCCAGCAGCCCCTCGGGGAACGGCTACACCTTC. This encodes CASSPSGNGYTF.

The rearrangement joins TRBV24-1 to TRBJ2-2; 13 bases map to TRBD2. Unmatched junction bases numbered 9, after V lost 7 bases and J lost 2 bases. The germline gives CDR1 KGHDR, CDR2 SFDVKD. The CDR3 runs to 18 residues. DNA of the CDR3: TGTGCCACCAGCCCCGCACTAGCGGGGGGGCGCAACACCGGGGAGCTGTTTTTT. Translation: CATSPALAGGRNTGELFF.

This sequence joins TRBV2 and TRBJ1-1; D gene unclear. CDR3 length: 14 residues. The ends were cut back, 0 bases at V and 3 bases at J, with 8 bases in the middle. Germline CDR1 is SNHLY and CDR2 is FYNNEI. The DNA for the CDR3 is TGTGCCAGCAGTGAAGCGGGAGGATACACTGAAGCTTTCTTT. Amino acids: CASSEAGGYTEAFF.

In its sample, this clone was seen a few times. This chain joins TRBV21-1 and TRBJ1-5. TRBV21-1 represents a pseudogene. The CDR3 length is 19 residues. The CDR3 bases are TGTGCCAGCAGCCGAAGAGGAAGGCCAGGGAGGAGGAGCAATCAGCCCCAGCATTTT. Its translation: CASSRRGRPGRRSNQPQHF.

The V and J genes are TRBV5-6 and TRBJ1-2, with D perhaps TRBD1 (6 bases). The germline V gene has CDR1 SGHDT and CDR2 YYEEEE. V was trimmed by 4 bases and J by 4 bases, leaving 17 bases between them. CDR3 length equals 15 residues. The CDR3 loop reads CASSPGSGGPYGYTF. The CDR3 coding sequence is TGTGCCAGCAGCCCGGGGTCGGGGGGGCCCTATGGCTACACCTTC.

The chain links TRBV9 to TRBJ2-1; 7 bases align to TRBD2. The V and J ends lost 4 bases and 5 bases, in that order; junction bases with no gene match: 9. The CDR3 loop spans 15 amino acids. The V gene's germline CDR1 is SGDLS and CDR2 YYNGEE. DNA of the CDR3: TGTGCCAGCAGCTCACGGGACTACCGCCACAATGAGCAGTTCTTC. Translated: CASSSRDYRHNEQFF.